The 30 T cell receptor beta chains below all came from one sample that was sequenced in a study of blood T cell repertoires in COVID-19. Assay used: immunoSEQ multiplex PCR; TCRdb lists only in-frame clones, some missing. The sample includes some 150,000 clones, roughly 90% of them seen just once. Sequenced: PBMCs or T cells enriched from blood (not recorded which). The receptors stem from a woman younger than 35 who had recovered from COVID-19.

The chain carries TRBV15 and TRBJ2-7; 9 bases are a match to TRBD2. V gave up 1 base and J gave up 4 bases; unmatched junction bases: 11. Germline V gene lookup returns CDR1 LNHNV and CDR2 YYDKDF (reference sequence). This CDR3 is 17 amino acids long. The CDR3 coding sequence is TGTGCCACCAGCAGAGGTCATTCCGGGACTAGCTTTTACGAGCAGTACTTC. Residues: CATSRGHSGTSFYEQYF. Looking up the rest from reference TRBV15 and TRBJ2-7 gives the full variable domain: DAMVIQNPRYQVTQFGKPVTLSCSQTLNHNVMYWYQQKSSQAPKLLFHYYDKDFNNEADTPDNFQSRRPNTSFCFLDIRSPGLGDTAMYLCATSRGHSGTSFYEQYFGPGTRLTVT.

The CDR3 loop is CAWSDDRARPQHF. In DNA form, the CDR3 reads TGTGCCTGGAGTGACGACAGGGCCCGGCCCCAGCATTTT. V gene TRBV30 combines with J gene TRBJ1-5, with 7 bases matching TRBD1. The CDR3 sequence is 13 residues long. Germline CDR1 is GTSNPN and CDR2 is SVGIG (reference sequence). The trim removed 1 base at V and 9 bases at J, leaving 6 bases unmatched.

The chain is built from TRBV24-1 and TRBJ2-3; D gene ambiguous. This CDR3 is 12 amino acids long. V lost 12 bases, J lost 7 bases, and 16 bases lay in between. Germline V gene data show CDR1 as KGHDR and CDR2 as SFDVKD. The CDR3 sequence: CAARTRPHTQYF. The CDR3 DNA sequence: TGTGCCGCCCGAACGCGCCCCCATACGCAGTATTTT.

The sample holds one count of this clone. This chain uses TRBV5-6 with TRBJ1-6, with TRBD1 matching over 9 bases. V shed 2 bases, J shed 7 bases, and the junction held 1 base outside the gene matches. Germline assignment: CDR1 SGHDT and CDR2 YYEEEE. The CDR3 is made up of 14 amino acids. The CDR3 nucleotides read TGTGCCAGCAGCTTCGGGACAGGGAATTCACCCCTCCACTTT. Translating gives CASSFGTGNSPLHF.

The J gene is TRBJ2-7, the V gene TRBV28; TRBD2 matches at 7 bases. Per germline, CDR1 MDHEN and CDR2 SYDVKM. Germline trimming cut 3 bases from V and 3 bases from J; bases unmatched to any gene: 8. This CDR3 contains 15 residues. The CDR3 coding sequence is TGTGCCAGCAGTTTCTTCGGACTAGTATACTACGAGCAGTACTTC. Translating gives CASSFFGLVYYEQYF.

The chain is built from TRBV5-5 and TRBJ2-1; 10 bases fit TRBD1. CDR3 size: 18 residues. V lost 5 bases, J lost 0 bases, and 11 bases stayed unmatched. Germline-derived CDR1 and CDR2 are SGHKS and YYEKEE (reference sequence). CDR3 sequence: CASRSGTGELLSYNEQFF. Here the CDR3 DNA reads TGTGCCAGCAGGTCCGGGACAGGGGAATTGCTCTCCTACAATGAGCAGTTCTTC.

The chain recombines TRBV29-1 with TRBJ1-1, with TRBD1 matching over 8 bases. Trimming at V came to 2 bases and at J to 6 bases, leaving 11 bases not matched to a gene. The germline CDR1 and CDR2 sequences are SQVTM and ANQGSEA. CDR3 size: 15 residues. The CDR3 region is CSVESGDRPRAEAFF. DNA for the CDR3: TGCAGCGTTGAATCAGGGGACAGGCCCCGGGCTGAAGCTTTCTTT.

V gene TRBV11-3 combines with J gene TRBJ2-1; weak D call: TRBD2 (5 bases). The V end was cut by 4 bases, the J end by 3 bases, with 16 bases between. This CDR3 is 16 amino acids long. Germline CDR1 SGHNT, CDR2 YENEEA. The CDR3 is CASSSHWGEGYNEQFF. The DNA for the CDR3 is TGTGCCAGCAGCTCCCACTGGGGAGAGGGCTACAATGAGCAGTTCTTC.

The chain has TRBV4-2 and TRBJ2-6, with TRBD1 identical over 7 bases. This CDR3 has 17 amino acids. With 3 bases clipped from V and 0 bases from J, the junction kept 5 bases outside the gene matches. CDR1 is LGHNA and CDR2 is YNFKEQ in the germline V gene. Here the CDR3 reads CASSQGQSASGANVLTF. CDR3 sequence (DNA): TGTGCCAGCAGCCAGGGACAGAGCGCCTCTGGGGCCAACGTCCTGACTTTC.

This rearrangement joins TRBV6-6 to TRBJ1-2; no clear D gene. CDR1 is MNHNY and CDR2 is SVGAGI in the germline V gene (reference sequence). CDR3 length: 14 residues. V lost 6 bases and J lost 0, with 11 bases in between. CDR3 DNA sequence: TGTGCCAGCAGCCGGGGAGCAACTAACTATGGCTACACCTTC. This sequence encodes CASSRGATNYGYTF.

The J gene is TRBJ2-1, the V gene TRBV10-1; maybe TRBD2 (7 bases). CDR1 WNHNN and CDR2 SYGVQD come from the germline V gene (reference sequence). CDR3 length: 16 residues. Trimming stripped 6 bases from V and 0 bases from J, with 15 bases between. CDR3 in amino acids: CASRRGRVGSYNEQFF. Written as DNA, the CDR3 is TGCGCCAGCAGGCGGGGGCGGGTTGGCTCCTACAATGAGCAGTTCTTC.

The CDR3 bases are TGCAGTGCTAGTGGGTCTGCTAGGGGCGAGCAGTACTTC. Its translation is CSASGSARGEQYF. The rearrangement uses TRBV20-1 and TRBJ2-7, with D possibly being TRBD1 (5 bases). The germline V gene has CDR1 DFQATT and CDR2 SNEGSKA (reference sequence). Trimming cost V 3 bases and J 6 bases, with 15 bases left between them. The CDR3 is 13 residues long.

This clone was counted a single time. This chain links TRBV5-1 with TRBJ2-4, with 7 bases aligning to TRBD2. The germline V gene has CDR1 SGHRS and CDR2 YFSETQ. Germline trimming cut 4 bases from V and 4 bases from J; bases unmatched to any gene: 5. The CDR3 is made up of 14 amino acids. The CDR3 nucleotides read TGCGCCAGCAGCACCGGGACTAATAAAAACATTCAGTACTTC. Residues: CASSTGTNKNIQYF.

The chain is built from TRBV5-1 and TRBJ2-1; D remains unclear. Germline V gene sequence: CDR1 SGHRS, CDR2 YFSETQ. This CDR3 region has 15 residues. V was cut by 1 base and J by 4 bases, with 12 bases left in between. The CDR3 DNA is TGCGCCAGCAGCTTGACGCAGGCTTTTTACAATGAGCAGTTCTTC. Translated: CASSLTQAFYNEQFF.

The gene calls are TRBV27 and TRBJ2-2; D is ambiguous. V was trimmed by 8 bases and J by 2 bases, leaving 9 bases between them. The CDR3 covers 13 residues. Germline V lookup: CDR1 MNHEY, CDR2 SMNVEV (reference sequence). CDR3: CASSTSNTGELFF. The CDR3, as DNA: TGTGCCAGCTCGACTTCAAACACCGGGGAGCTGTTTTTT.

The chain couples TRBV28 to TRBJ2-7; 8 bases are a match to TRBD2. J was trimmed by 2 bases and V by 1 base; bases with no gene match: 1. This CDR3 comprises 14 residues. Germline values: CDR1 MDHEN, CDR2 SYDVKM. CDR3 amino acids: CASSLLAGTYEQYF. CDR3 DNA sequence: TGTGCCAGCAGTTTATTAGCGGGGACCTACGAGCAGTACTTC.

The chain is built from TRBV7-3 and TRBJ2-3; 16 positions agree with TRBD2. The CDR3 is 16 amino acids. J gave up 4 bases and V 5 bases, and 3 bases lay outside the gene matches. CDR1 and CDR2 from the germline V gene are SGHTA and FQGTGA. CDR3 nucleotides: TGTGCCAGCAGCCCGGGACTAGCGGGAGGGGCAGATACGCAGTATTTT. Residues: CASSPGLAGGADTQYF.

This rearrangement joins TRBV7-8 to TRBJ1-6; D remains ambiguous. V lost 2 bases and J lost 0, with 11 bases in between. CDR1 is SGHVS, CDR2 FQNEAQ, per germline. This CDR3 comprises 17 residues. The DNA for the CDR3 is TGTGCCAGCAGCTTAACTCAGGCCCGCTCCTATAATTCACCCCTCCACTTT. Translating gives CASSLTQARSYNSPLHF.

The chain combines TRBV5-1 with TRBJ2-7; D ambiguous. The V end was cut by 0 bases, the J end by 3 bases, with 13 bases between. The germline CDR1 and CDR2 sequences are SGHRS and YFSETQ. This CDR3 spans 15 amino acids. CDR3 DNA: TGCGCCAGCAGCTTGGCCGGCGCATCGGGCTACGAGCAGTACTTC. Translated: CASSLAGASGYEQYF. Using reference TRBV5-1 and TRBJ2-7 for the parts outside the CDR3, the full variable domain is KAGVTQTPRYLIKTRGQQVTLSCSPISGHRSVSWYQQTPGQGLQFLFEYFSETQRNKGNFPGRFSGRQFSNSRSEMNVSTLELGDSALYLCASSLAGASGYEQYFGPGTRLTVT.

This sequence joins TRBV27 and TRBJ2-5, with 9 bases fitting TRBD1. Trimming at V came to 5 bases and at J to 5 bases, leaving 3 bases not matched to a gene. Germline lookup yields CDR1 MNHEY and CDR2 SMNVEV (reference sequence). This CDR3 region has 13 residues. CDR3 DNA sequence: TGTGCCAGCAGTAGACAGGGGGGGGAGACCCAGTACTTC. This encodes CASSRQGGETQYF.

CDR3 coding DNA: TGTGCCAGCAGTCCCCGTGTTGAGCAGTTCTTC. Translating gives CASSPRVEQFF. The chain uses TRBV6-2 or TRBV6-3 and TRBJ2-1; D unclear. The germline CDR1 and CDR2 sequences are MNHEY and SVGEGT. CDR3 length: 11 amino acids. The V end was cut by 5 bases, the J end by 9 bases, with 8 bases between.

The rearrangement links TRBV5-4 to TRBJ2-5, with 7 positions matching TRBD1. Germline trimming cut 4 bases from V and 1 base from J; bases unmatched to any gene: 4. Germline V gene sequence: CDR1 SGHNT, CDR2 YYREEE (reference sequence). The CDR3 consists of 14 residues. CDR3 sequence reads: CASSRGGGQETQYF. CDR3 nucleotides: TGTGCCAGCAGCAGAGGGGGCGGCCAAGAGACCCAGTACTTC.

The V and J genes are TRBV27 and TRBJ2-2, with a tentative D call TRBD2 (6 bases). The germline gives CDR1 MNHEY, CDR2 SMNVEV (reference sequence). Deletions cut 2 bases from V and 2 bases from J, with 9 bases between. This CDR3 region has 15 residues. In nucleotides, the CDR3 is TGTGCCAGCAGTTTAACTGGACTAAACACCGGGGAGCTGTTTTTT. Its protein product is CASSLTGLNTGELFF.

This clone was seen once. V and J are TRBV7-2 and TRBJ2-3; 12 bases are a match to TRBD2. The CDR3 length is 19 residues. The germline gives CDR1 SGHTA, CDR2 FQGNSA. V dropped 1 base and J dropped 0; count of bases not matched to a gene: 8. The DNA for the CDR3 is TGTGCCAGCAGCTTAGGGCTACGGACTAGCGGGGATAGCACAGATACGCAGTATTTT. Amino acids: CASSLGLRTSGDSTDTQYF.

This clone was observed once. The rearrangement links TRBV7-3 to TRBJ2-3; possibly TRBD2 for D (6 bases). Deletions cut 0 bases from V and 2 bases from J, with 12 bases between. Germline V lookup: CDR1 SGHTA, CDR2 FQGTGA. This CDR3 region has 16 residues. CDR3 loop: CASSLTRTGVTDTQYF. CDR3 DNA sequence: TGTGCCAGCAGCTTAACGAGGACGGGAGTCACAGATACGCAGTATTTT. The whole variable domain, filled in from reference TRBV7-3 and TRBJ2-3, reads GAGVSQTPSNKVTEKGKYVELRCDPISGHTALYWYRQSLGQGPEFLIYFQGTGAADDSGLPNDRFFAVRPEGSVSTLKIQRTERGDSAVYLCASSLTRTGVTDTQYFGPGTRLTVL.

This clone was found a few times. The J gene is TRBJ2-1, the V gene TRBV28; no reliable D call. Germline assignment: CDR1 MDHEN and CDR2 SYDVKM. CDR3 length equals 13 residues. V gave up 6 bases and J gave up 3 bases, with 9 bases separating them. The CDR3 sequence: CASRSEHYNEQFF. Here the CDR3 DNA reads TGTGCCAGCAGGTCGGAGCACTACAATGAGCAGTTCTTC.

The chain has TRBV9 and TRBJ2-5; D not resolved. Trimming shortened V by 2 bases and J by 4 bases, and 9 bases separated the two germline ends. The germline gives CDR1 SGDLS, CDR2 YYNGEE. The CDR3 totals 13 residues. The CDR3 DNA is TGTGCCAGCAGCGTTGGCTTTCGAGAGACCCAGTACTTC. It translates to CASSVGFRETQYF.

This chain links TRBV6-5 with TRBJ2-5; D remains unclear. Germline V gene data show CDR1 as MNHEY and CDR2 as SVGAGI. Trimming left V 7 bases short and J 1 base short, with 10 bases between. The CDR3 is made up of 13 amino acids. CDR3 protein: CASIRQVQETQYF. For the CDR3, the DNA is TGTGCCAGCATTCGACAAGTCCAAGAGACCCAGTACTTC.

The chain combines TRBV7-6 with TRBJ1-5, with D possibly matching TRBD1 (6 bases). V lost 2 bases, J lost 6 bases, and 8 bases lay in between. This CDR3 is built from 13 residues. Germline loops: CDR1 SGHVS, CDR2 FNYEAQ. The CDR3 loop reads CASSLNRAQPQHF. CDR3 DNA sequence: TGTGCCAGCAGCTTAAACAGGGCTCAGCCCCAGCATTTT.

The V gene is TRBV28, the J gene TRBJ1-1; D gene unclear. CDR3 length: 18 amino acids. Germline loops: CDR1 MDHEN, CDR2 SYDVKM. Trimming stripped 1 base from V and 4 bases from J, with 22 bases between. In DNA, the CDR3 is TGTGCCAGCAGTTTATCTTTTTCTAAGTTTATCGGACTCACTGAAGCTTTCTTT. It translates to CASSLSFSKFIGLTEAFF.